This TCR beta chain was sequenced for a study of shared clonotypes between healthy human individuals. Overall study context: Per donor, CD8 memory used one plate, CD8 naive used two, CD4 memory used three and CD4 naive used three. Study-wide results and caveats: In a handful of donors, around 5% of naive CD4 clonotypes appeared in common.

A word on this clone: Its antigen is unidentified.

Deletions cut 5 bases from V and 6 bases from J, with 20 bases between. CDR1 and CDR2 (germline): KGHSH, LQKENI. This CDR3 has 15 amino acids. The assay used deep level. The table came from immunoSEQ multiplex PCR; TCRdb's copy has only in-frame clones and leaves some out. This sample has some 790,000 clones, with 55% to 75% found just once. The chain is built from TRBV18 and TRBJ2-7, with D tentatively TRBD1 or TRBD2 (6 bases each). This receptor was obtained from a woman aged 30 to 39 in good health. The sequencing sample was made of memory CD4+ T cells sorted from blood. Specified subset: CD45RA-negative fraction. The CDR3 is CASSITPRGGGEQYF. CDR3 nucleotide sequence: TGTGCCAGCTCAATAACTCCCAGGGGAGGTGGCGAGCAGTACTTC.